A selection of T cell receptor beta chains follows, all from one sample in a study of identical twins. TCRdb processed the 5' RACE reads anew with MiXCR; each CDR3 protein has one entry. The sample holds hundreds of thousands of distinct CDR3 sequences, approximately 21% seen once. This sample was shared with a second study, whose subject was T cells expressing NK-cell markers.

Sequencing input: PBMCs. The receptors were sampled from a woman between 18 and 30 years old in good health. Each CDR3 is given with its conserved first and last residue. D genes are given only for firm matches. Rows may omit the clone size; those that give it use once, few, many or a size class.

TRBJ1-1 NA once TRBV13 CASRLTTGDTEAFF TGTGCCAGCAGACTCACCACCGGTGACACTGAAGCTTTCTTT
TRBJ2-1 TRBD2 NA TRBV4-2 CASSHSGGAAYNEQFF TGTGCCAGCAGCCATAGCGGGGGGGCCGCGTACAATGAGCAGTTCTTC
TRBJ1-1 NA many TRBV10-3 CAISDRNTEAFF TGTGCCATCAGCGACAGGAACACTGAAGCTTTCTTT
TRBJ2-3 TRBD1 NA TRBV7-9 CASRPLGQSFSTQYF TGTGCCAGCAGACCATTGGGACAGTCTTTCTCAACGCAGTATTTT
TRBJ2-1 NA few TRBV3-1 CASSQLDEQFF TGTGCCAGCAGCCAGCTGGATGAGCAGTTCTTC
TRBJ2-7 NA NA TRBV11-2 CASSLEAHSVSEQYF TGTGCCAGCAGCTTAGAGGCACATTCGGTCTCCGAGCAGTACTTC
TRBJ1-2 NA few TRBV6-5 CASSHVDYRAGGYTF TGTGCCAGCAGTCACGTCGACTACAGGGCCGGAGGCTACACCTTC
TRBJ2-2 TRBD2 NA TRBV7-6 CASSRRDYDPGELFF TGTGCCAGCAGTCGCCGGGACTACGACCCCGGGGAGCTGTTTTTT
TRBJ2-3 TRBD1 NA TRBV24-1 CATSDPGQQDTQYF TGTGCCACCAGTGATCCGGGACAGCAAGATACGCAGTATTTT
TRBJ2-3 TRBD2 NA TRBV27 CASSSSGRDSDTQYF TGTGCCAGCAGTTCTAGCGGGAGGGACTCAGATACGCAGTATTTT
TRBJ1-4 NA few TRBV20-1 CSAKGEQSGGKLFF TGCAGTGCCAAGGGGGAACAAAGTGGGGGAAAACTGTTTTTT
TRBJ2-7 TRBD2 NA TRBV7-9 CASSLSASGSYEQYF TGTGCCAGCAGCTTAAGCGCTAGCGGGAGCTACGAGCAGTACTTC
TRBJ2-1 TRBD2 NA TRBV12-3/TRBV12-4 CASSPRVLAVGNEQFF TGTGCCAGCAGTCCCCGGGTGCTAGCGGTGGGGAATGAGCAGTTCTTC
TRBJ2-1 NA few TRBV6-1 CASSEYAGSYNEQFF TGTGCCAGCAGTGAATATGCGGGTTCCTACAATGAGCAGTTCTTC
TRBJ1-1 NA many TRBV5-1 CASSLTNTEAFF TGCGCCAGCAGCTTGACGAACACTGAAGCTTTCTTT
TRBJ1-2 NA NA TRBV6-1 CASSSTGFGGYTF TGTGCCAGCAGCTCAACAGGGTTCGGTGGCTACACCTTC
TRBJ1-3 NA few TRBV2 CASSGEAGNTIYF TGTGCCAGCAGTGGAGAAGCTGGAAACACCATATATTTT
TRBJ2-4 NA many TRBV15 CATSSTGNIQYF TGTGCCACCAGCAGTACAGGGAACATTCAGTACTTC
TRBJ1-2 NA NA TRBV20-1 CSAREQNVHGYTF TGCAGTGCTAGAGAACAGAACGTACATGGCTACACCTTC
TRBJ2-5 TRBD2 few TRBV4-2 CASSQGFLSSGQETQYF TGTGCCAGCAGCCAGGGGTTCTTGTCTAGCGGCCAAGAGACCCAGTACTTC
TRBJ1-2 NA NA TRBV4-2 CASSLAGGDSYGYTF TGTGCCAGCAGCCTAGCGGGGGGAGACAGCTATGGCTACACCTTC
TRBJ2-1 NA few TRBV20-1 CSASDVGLPSNEQFF TGCAGTGCTAGTGACGTGGGACTTCCCAGCAATGAGCAGTTCTTC
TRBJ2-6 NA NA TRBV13 CASSPGQGANVLTF TGTGCCAGCAGCCCCGGGCAAGGGGCCAACGTCCTGACTTTC
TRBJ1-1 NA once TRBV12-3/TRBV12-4 CASAAEMNTEAFF TGTGCCAGCGCCGCGGAGATGAACACTGAAGCTTTCTTT
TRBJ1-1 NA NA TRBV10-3 CAISVEGGPTEAFF TGTGCCATCAGTGTAGAAGGGGGACCTACTGAAGCTTTCTTT
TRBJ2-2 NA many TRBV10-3 CAISESEGTGPKAGELFF TGTGCCATCAGTGAGTCGGAGGGTACGGGCCCCAAAGCAGGGGAGCTGTTTTTT
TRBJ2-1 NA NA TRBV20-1 CSARPIMDEQFF TGCAGTGCTAGACCTATAATGGATGAGCAGTTCTTC
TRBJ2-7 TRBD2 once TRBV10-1 CASSPSASGTTYEQYF TGCGCCAGCAGCCCCTCGGCTAGCGGGACCACCTACGAGCAGTACTTC
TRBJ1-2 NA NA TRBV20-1 CSARMANYGYTF TGCAGTGCTAGGATGGCAAACTATGGCTACACCTTC
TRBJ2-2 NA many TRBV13 CASSRPGTQNTGELFF TGTGCCAGCAGCCGGCCCGGGACACAGAACACCGGGGAGCTGTTTTTT
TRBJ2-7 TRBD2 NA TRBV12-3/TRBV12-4 CASSLSGTSGRALDEQYF TGTGCCAGCAGTCTTTCCGGGACTAGCGGGAGGGCCCTTGACGAGCAGTACTTC
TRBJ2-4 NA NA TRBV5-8 CASSPAKNIQYF TGTGCCAGCAGCCCCGCCAAAAACATTCAGTACTTC
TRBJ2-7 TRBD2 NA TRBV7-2 CASSLGLLAGAGYEQYF TGTGCCAGCAGCTTAGGGCTACTAGCGGGAGCGGGCTACGAGCAGTACTTC